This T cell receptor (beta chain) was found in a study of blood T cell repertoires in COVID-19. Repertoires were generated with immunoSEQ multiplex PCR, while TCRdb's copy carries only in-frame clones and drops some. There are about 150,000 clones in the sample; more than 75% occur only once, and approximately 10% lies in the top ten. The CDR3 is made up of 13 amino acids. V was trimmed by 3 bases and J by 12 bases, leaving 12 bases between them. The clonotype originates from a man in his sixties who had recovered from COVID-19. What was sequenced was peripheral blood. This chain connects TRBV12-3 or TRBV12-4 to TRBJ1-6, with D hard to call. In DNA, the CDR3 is TGTGCCAGCAGTTTCTCCCTGACAAGACCCCTCCACTTT. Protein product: CASSFSLTRPLHF.